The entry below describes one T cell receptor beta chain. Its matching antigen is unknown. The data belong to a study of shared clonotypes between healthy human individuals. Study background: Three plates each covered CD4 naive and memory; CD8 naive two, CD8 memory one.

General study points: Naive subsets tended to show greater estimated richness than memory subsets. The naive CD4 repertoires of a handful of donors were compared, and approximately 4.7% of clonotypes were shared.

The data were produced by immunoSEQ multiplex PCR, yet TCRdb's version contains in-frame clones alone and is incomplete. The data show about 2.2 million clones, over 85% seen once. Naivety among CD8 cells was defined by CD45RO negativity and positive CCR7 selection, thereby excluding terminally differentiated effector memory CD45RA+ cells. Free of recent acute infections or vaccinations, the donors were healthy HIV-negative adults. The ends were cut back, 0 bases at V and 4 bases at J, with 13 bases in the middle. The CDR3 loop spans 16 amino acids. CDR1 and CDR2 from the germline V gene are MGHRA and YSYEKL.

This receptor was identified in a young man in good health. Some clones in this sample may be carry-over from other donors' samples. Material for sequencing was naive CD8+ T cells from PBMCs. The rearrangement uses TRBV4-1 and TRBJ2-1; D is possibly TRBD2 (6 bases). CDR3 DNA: TGCGCCAGCAGCCAAGACTTTAGCGGACCTTACAATGAGCAGTTCTTC. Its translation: CASSQDFSGPYNEQFF.